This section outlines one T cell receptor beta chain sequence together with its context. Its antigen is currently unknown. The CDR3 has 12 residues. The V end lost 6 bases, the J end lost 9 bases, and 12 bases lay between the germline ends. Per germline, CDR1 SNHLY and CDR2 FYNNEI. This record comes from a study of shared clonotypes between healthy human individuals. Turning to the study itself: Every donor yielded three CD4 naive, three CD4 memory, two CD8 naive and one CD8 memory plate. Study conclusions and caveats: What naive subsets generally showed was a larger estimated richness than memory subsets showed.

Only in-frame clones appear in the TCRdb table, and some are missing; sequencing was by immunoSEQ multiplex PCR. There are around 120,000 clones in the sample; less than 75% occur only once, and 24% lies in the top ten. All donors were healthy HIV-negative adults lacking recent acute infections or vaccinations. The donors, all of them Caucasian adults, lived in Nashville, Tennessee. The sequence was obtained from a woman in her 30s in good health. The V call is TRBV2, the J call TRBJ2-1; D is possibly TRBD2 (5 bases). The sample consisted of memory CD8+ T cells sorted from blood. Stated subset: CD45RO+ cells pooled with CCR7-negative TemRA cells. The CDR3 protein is CASRVTRSEQFF. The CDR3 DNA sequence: TGTGCCAGCAGGGTAACTAGAAGTGAGCAGTTCTTC. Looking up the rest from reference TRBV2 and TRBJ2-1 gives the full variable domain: EPEVTQTPSHQVTQMGQEVILRCVPISNHLYFYWYRQILGQKVEFLVSFYNNEISEKSEIFDDQFSVERPDGSNFTLKIRSTKLEDSAMYFCASRVTRSEQFFGPGTRLTVL.